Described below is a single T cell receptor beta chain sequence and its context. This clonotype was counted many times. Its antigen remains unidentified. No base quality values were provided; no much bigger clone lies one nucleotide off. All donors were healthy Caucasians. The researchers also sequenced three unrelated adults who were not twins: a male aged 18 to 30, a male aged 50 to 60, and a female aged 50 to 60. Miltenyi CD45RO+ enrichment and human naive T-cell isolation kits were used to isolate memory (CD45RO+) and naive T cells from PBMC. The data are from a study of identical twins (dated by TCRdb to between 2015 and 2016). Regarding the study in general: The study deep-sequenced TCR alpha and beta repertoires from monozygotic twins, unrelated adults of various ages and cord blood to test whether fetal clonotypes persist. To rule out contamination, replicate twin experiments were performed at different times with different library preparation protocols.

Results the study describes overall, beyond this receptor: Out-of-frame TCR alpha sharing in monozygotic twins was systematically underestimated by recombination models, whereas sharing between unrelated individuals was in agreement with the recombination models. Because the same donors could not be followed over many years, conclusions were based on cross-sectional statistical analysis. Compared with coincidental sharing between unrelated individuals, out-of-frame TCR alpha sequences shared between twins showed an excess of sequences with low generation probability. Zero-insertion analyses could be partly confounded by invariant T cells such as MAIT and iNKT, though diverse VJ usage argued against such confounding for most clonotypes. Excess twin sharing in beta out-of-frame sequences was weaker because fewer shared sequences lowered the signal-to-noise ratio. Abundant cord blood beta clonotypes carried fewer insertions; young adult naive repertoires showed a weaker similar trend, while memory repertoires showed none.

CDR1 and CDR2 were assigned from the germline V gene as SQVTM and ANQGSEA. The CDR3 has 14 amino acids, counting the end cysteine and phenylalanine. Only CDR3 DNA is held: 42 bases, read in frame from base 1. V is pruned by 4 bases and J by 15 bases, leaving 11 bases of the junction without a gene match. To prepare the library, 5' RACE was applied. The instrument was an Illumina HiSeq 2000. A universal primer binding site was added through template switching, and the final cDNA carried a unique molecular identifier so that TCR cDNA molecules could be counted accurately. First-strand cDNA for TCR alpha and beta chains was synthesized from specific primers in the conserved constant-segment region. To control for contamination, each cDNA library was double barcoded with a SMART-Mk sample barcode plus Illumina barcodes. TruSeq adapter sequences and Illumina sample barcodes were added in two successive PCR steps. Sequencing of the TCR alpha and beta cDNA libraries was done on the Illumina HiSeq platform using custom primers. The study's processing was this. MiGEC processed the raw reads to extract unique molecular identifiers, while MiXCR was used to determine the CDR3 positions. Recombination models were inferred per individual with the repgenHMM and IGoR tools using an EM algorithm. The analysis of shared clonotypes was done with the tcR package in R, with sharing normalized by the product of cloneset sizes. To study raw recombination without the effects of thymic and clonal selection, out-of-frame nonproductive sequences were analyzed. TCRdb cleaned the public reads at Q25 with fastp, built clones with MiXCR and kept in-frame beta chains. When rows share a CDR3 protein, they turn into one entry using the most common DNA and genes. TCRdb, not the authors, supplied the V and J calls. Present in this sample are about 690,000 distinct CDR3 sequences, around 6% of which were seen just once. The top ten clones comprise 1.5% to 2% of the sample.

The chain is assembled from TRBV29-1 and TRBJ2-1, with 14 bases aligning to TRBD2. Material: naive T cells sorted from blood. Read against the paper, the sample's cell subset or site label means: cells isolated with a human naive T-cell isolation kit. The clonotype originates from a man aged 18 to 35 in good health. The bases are TGCAGCGTTGCGACTAGCGGGAGGGCACACAAACGGTTCTTC. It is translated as CSVATSGRAHKRFF.